A single sample is the source of the 15 T cell receptor beta chains below, sequenced in a study of blood T cell repertoires in COVID-19. Profiling relied on immunoSEQ multiplex PCR, and the TCRdb table lists in-frame clones only, not all of them. The repertoire holds some 240,000 clones, with 75% to 85% as singletons. Sequenced input: peripheral blood. All receptors come from a man aged 50 to 59 with active or convalescent COVID-19.

The V and J genes are TRBV4-1 and TRBJ2-5, with 7 positions matching TRBD2. CDR1 and CDR2 from the germline V gene are MGHRA and YSYEKL. CDR3 length: 16 amino acids. Germline trimming cut 0 bases from V and 5 bases from J; bases unmatched to any gene: 9. CDR3: CASSQDRWGGGETQYF. Written as DNA, the CDR3 is TGCGCCAGCAGCCAAGATAGGTGGGGGGGAGGGGAGACCCAGTACTTC.

The V and J genes are TRBV14 and TRBJ2-5; 9 bases agree with TRBD2. The CDR3 contains 17 residues. Germline CDR1 SGHDN, CDR2 FVKESK. J lost 4 bases, V lost 4 bases, and 13 bases had no gene match. In DNA form, the CDR3 reads TGTGCCAGCAGCCCCCTCGCCCGCGGGGGGGCACGAGAGACCCAGTACTTC. Protein: CASSPLARGGARETQYF.

The V call is TRBV5-1, the J call TRBJ2-1, with D perhaps TRBD1 (5 bases). The germline CDR1 and CDR2 sequences are SGHRS and YFSETQ. This CDR3 comprises 12 residues. V gave up 4 bases and J gave up 8 bases, with 10 bases separating them. CDR3 residues: CASSRTTDEQFF. The CDR3 DNA reads as TGCGCCAGCAGCCGGACAACGGATGAGCAGTTCTTC.

V usage is TRBV18 and J usage is TRBJ2-1; D gene ambiguous. The ends were cut back, 0 bases at V and 4 bases at J, with 10 bases in the middle. The CDR3 runs to 15 residues. Germline lookup yields CDR1 KGHSH and CDR2 LQKENI. The CDR3: CASSPPSSSYNEQFF. As DNA, the CDR3 is TGTGCCAGCTCACCACCTAGCTCTTCGTACAATGAGCAGTTCTTC. Full variable domain (missing parts from reference TRBV18 and TRBJ2-1): NAGVMQNPRHLVRRRGQEARLRCSPMKGHSHVYWYRQLPEEGLKFMVYLQKENIIDESGMPKERFSAEFPKEGPSILRIQQVVRGDSAAYFCASSPPSSSYNEQFFGPGTRLTVL.

For the CDR3, the DNA is TGTGCCAGCAGCTTGGCCGGGGGGAACACTGAAGCTTTCTTT. This codes for CASSLAGGNTEAFF. The chain joins TRBV5-4 to TRBJ1-1; a weak D match, TRBD1 (5 bases). CDR3 size: 14 residues. CDR1 and CDR2 (germline): SGHNT, YYREEE (reference sequence). V was shortened by 0 bases and J by 1 base, with 7 bases between the two germline ends.

The chain joins TRBV5-4 to TRBJ2-3, with 9 positions matching TRBD2. The CDR3 runs 17 residues. V lost 0 bases and J lost 2; bases outside the gene matches: 7. Germline CDR1 is SGHNT and CDR2 is YYREEE (reference sequence). The CDR3 region is CASSLGPSGRNTDTQYF. For the CDR3, the DNA is TGTGCCAGCAGCTTGGGGCCCAGCGGGAGGAACACAGATACGCAGTATTTT.

The CDR3 protein is CASSEAPKRGYTF. In DNA, the CDR3 is TGTGCCAGCAGTGAAGCTCCCAAGAGGGGCTACACCTTC. The chain couples TRBV6-1 to TRBJ1-2; D not resolved. There are 13 residues in the CDR3. The ends were cut back, 0 bases at V and 8 bases at J, with 10 bases in the middle. Looked up from germline, CDR1 is MNHNS and CDR2 is SASEGT.

J is TRBJ2-2 and V is TRBV19, with 8 bases lining up with TRBD2. Germline lookup yields CDR1 LNHDA and CDR2 SQIVND (reference sequence). The CDR3 spans 15 residues. J gave up 2 bases and V 5 bases, and 4 bases lay outside the gene matches. The DNA for the CDR3 is TGTGCCAGTAGTCACGGGGGGGCAAACACCGGGGAGCTGTTTTTT. Protein product: CASSHGGANTGELFF.

The chain combines TRBV12-3 or TRBV12-4 with TRBJ1-1; no clear D. The CDR3 loop spans 11 amino acids. V lost 5 bases, J lost 7 bases, and 8 bases lay in between. The CDR3 spells CASSNRGEAFF. In DNA, the CDR3 is TGTGCCAGCAGTAACCGGGGTGAAGCTTTCTTT.

V is TRBV27 and J is TRBJ2-3; D is uncertain. Germline V gives CDR1 MNHEY, CDR2 SMNVEV (reference sequence). Trimming cost V 4 bases and J 6 bases, with 5 bases left between them. The CDR3 has 11 residues. In DNA form, the CDR3 reads TGTGCCAGCAGTTCGGTGGATACGCAGTATTTT. Translation: CASSSVDTQYF.

The genes are TRBV6-4 and TRBJ2-5; D is unresolved. Germline assignment: CDR1 MRHNA and CDR2 SNTAGT. This CDR3 comprises 13 residues. V was pared by 10 bases and J by 5 bases, with 17 bases between. CDR3 protein: CAKSLLPVETQYF. The CDR3 bases are TGTGCCAAGTCTCTACTGCCCGTGGAGACCCAGTACTTC.

Written as DNA, the CDR3 is TGTGCCAGCGGACGGGGGGCCGGCACAGATACGCAGTATTTT. Translation gives CASGRGAGTDTQYF. The chain carries TRBV2 and TRBJ2-3; the D gene is possibly TRBD2 (7 bases). This CDR3 comprises 14 residues. CDR1 SNHLY and CDR2 FYNNEI come from the germline V gene. Trimming cost V 8 bases and J 1 base, with 13 bases left between them.

J is TRBJ1-2 and V is TRBV5-5, with 11 bases that match TRBD1. Germline CDR1 and CDR2: SGHKS and YYEKEE (reference sequence). Germline trimming cut 4 bases from V and 5 bases from J; bases unmatched to any gene: 7. This CDR3 contains 15 residues. CDR3 bases: TGTGCCAGCAGCCCAGGACAGGGGGCTTGGTATGGCTACACCTTC. It specifies CASSPGQGAWYGYTF.

The chain uses TRBV7-8 and TRBJ2-1; TRBD2 matches at 11 bases. This CDR3 has 16 residues. Trimming at V came to 4 bases and at J to 2 bases, leaving 4 bases not matched to a gene. Germline assignment: CDR1 SGHVS and CDR2 FQNEAQ. The CDR3 bases are TGTGCCAGCAGCTCACTAGCGGGAGCACCCTACAATGAGCAGTTCTTC. Its protein product is CASSSLAGAPYNEQFF.

This clone is a singleton in its sample. This rearrangement joins TRBV18 to TRBJ2-2; 9 bases are a match to TRBD2. The V gene's germline CDR1 is KGHSH and CDR2 LQKENI. Losses at the gene ends were 5 bases for V and 2 bases for J; bases not matched to a gene: 12. The CDR3 runs 18 residues. CDR3 sequence: CASSSTLASGTNTGELFF. In DNA, the CDR3 is TGTGCCAGCTCATCGACCTTGGCTAGCGGGACCAACACCGGGGAGCTGTTTTTT.